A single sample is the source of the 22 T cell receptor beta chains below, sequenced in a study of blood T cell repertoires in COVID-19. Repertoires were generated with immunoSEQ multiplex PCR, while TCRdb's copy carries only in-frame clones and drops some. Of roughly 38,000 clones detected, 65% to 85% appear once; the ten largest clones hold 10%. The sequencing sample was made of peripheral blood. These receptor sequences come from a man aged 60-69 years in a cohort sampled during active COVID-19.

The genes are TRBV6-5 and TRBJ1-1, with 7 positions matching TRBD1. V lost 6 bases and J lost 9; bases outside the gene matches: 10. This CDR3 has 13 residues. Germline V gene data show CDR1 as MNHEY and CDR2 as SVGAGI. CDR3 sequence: CASRASGGGKAFF. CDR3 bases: TGTGCCAGCAGGGCCTCAGGGGGTGGAAAAGCTTTCTTT.

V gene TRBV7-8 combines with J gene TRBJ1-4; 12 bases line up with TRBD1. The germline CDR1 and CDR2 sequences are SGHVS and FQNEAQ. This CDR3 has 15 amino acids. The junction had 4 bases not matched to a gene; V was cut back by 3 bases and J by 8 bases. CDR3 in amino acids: CASSFTGTGGEKLFF. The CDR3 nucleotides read TGTGCCAGCAGCTTCACCGGGACAGGGGGCGAAAAACTGTTTTTT.

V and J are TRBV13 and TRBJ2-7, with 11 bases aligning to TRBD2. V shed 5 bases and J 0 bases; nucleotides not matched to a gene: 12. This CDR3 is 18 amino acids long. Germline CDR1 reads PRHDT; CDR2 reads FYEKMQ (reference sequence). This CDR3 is CASSGAKGLAGNSYEQYF. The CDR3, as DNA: TGTGCCAGCAGCGGGGCCAAAGGACTAGCGGGCAACTCCTACGAGCAGTACTTC.

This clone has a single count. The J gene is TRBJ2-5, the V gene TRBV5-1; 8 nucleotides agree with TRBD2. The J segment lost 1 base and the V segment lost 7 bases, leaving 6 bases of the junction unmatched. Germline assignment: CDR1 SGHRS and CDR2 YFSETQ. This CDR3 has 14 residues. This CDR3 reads CASRYSGTQETQYF. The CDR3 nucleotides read TGCGCCAGCCGCTATAGCGGGACCCAAGAGACCCAGTACTTC. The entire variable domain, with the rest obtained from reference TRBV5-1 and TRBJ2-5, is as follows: KAGVTQTPRYLIKTRGQQVTLSCSPISGHRSVSWYQQTPGQGLQFLFEYFSETQRNKGNFPGRFSGRQFSNSRSEMNVSTLELGDSALYLCASRYSGTQETQYFGPGTRLLVL.

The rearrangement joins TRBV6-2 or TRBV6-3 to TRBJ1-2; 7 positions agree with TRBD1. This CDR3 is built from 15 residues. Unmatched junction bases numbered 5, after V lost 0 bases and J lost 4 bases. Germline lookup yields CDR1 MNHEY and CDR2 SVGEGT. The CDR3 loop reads CASSYSGGLGYGYTF. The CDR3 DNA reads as TGTGCCAGCAGTTACTCAGGGGGCCTCGGCTATGGCTACACCTTC.

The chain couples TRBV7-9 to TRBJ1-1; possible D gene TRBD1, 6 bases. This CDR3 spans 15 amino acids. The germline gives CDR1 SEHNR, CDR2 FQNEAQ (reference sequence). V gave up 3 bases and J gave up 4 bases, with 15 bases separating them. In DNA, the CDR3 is TGTGCCAGCAGCTTTCAGGGGAGGGGTACCACTGAAGCTTTCTTT. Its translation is CASSFQGRGTTEAFF.

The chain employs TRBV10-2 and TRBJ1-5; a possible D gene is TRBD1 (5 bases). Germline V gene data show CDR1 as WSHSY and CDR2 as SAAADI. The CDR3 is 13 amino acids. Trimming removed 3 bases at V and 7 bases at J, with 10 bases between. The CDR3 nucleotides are TGCGCCAGCAGTGATCAGGGAGGCCAGCCCCAGCATTTT. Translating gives CASSDQGGQPQHF.

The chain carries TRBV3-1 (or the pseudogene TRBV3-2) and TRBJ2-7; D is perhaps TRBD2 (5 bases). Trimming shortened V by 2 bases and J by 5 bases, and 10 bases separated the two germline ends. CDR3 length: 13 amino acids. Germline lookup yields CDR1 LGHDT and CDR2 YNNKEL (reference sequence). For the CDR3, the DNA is TGTGCCAGCAGCCAAAGGAGGTCGGACGAGCAGTACTTC. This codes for CASSQRRSDEQYF.

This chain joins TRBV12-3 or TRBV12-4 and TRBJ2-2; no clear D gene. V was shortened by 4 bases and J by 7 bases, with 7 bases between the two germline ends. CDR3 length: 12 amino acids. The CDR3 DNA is TGTGCCAGCAGTTATCCCATCGGGGAGCTGTTTTTT. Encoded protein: CASSYPIGELFF.

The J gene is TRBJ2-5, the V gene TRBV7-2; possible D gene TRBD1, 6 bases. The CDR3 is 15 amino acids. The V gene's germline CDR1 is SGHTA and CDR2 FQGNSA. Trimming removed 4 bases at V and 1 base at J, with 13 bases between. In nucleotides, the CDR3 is TGTGCCAGCAGCTCTACACAGGGCCCCCAAGAGACCCAGTACTTC. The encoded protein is CASSSTQGPQETQYF.

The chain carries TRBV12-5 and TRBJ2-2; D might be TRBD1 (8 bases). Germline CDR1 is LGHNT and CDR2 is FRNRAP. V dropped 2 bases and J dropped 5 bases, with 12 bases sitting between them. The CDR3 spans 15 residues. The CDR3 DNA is TGTGCTAGTGGTTTGTTACAGGGGGGGACCGGGGAGCTGTTTTTT. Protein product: CASGLLQGGTGELFF. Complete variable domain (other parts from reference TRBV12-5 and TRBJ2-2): DARVTQTPRHKVTEMGQEVTMRCQPILGHNTVFWYRQTMMQGLELLAYFRNRAPLDDSGMPKDRFSAEMPDATLATLKIQPSEPRDSAVYFCASGLLQGGTGELFFGEGSRLTVL.

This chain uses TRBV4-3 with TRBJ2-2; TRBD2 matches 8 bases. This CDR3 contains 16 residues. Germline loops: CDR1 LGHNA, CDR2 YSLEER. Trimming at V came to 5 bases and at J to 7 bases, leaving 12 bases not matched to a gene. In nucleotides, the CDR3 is TGCGCCAGCAGCGGAACGGGGGGGCCTGGTGTCGGGGAGCTGTTTTTT. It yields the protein CASSGTGGPGVGELFF.

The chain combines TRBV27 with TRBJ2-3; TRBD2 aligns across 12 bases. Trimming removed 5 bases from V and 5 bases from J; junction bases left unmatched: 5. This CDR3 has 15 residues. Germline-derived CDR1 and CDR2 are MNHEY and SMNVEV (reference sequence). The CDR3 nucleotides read TGTGCCAGCAGTCTAGCGGGAGGGCCGGGAGATACGCAGTATTTT. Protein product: CASSLAGGPGDTQYF.

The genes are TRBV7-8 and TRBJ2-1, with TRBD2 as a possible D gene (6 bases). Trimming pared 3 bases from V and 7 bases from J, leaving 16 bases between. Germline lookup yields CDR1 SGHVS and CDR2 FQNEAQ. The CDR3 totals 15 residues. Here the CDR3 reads CASSLGGGVWNEQFF. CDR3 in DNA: TGTGCCAGCAGCTTGGGGGGTGGGGTTTGGAATGAGCAGTTCTTC.

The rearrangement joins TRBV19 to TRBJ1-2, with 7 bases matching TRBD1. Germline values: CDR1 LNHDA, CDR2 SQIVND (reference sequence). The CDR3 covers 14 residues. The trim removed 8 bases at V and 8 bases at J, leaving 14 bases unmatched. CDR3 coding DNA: TGTGCCAGTTCTAGGGGTGGAACAGGGGACGGCTACACCTTC. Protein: CASSRGGTGDGYTF.

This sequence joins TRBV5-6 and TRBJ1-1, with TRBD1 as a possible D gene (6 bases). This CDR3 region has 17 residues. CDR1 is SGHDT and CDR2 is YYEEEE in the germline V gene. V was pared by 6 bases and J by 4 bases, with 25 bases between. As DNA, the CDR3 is TGTGCCAGCAACCTACGCCCCATACGGGGGGCCGCCACTGAAGCTTTCTTT. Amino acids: CASNLRPIRGAATEAFF.

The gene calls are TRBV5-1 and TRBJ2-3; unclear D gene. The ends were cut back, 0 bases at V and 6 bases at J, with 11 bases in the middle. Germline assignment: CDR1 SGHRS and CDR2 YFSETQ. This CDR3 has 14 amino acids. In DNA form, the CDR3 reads TGCGCCAGCAGCTTGGGGGCCCGATTGGATACGCAGTATTTT. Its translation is CASSLGARLDTQYF.

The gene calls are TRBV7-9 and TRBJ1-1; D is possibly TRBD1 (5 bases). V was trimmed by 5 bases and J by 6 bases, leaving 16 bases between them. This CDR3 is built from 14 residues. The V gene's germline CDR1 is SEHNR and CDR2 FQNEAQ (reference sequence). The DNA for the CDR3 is TGTGCCAGCAGCCGAACAGGAACCGTGGCTGAAGCTTTCTTT. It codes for CASSRTGTVAEAFF.

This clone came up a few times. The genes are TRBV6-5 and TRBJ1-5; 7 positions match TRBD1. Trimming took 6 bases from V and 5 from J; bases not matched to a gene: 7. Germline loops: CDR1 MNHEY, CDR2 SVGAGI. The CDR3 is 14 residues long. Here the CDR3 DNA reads TGTGCCAGCAGCTTGACAGGGTCGGATCAGCCCCAGCATTTT. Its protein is CASSLTGSDQPQHF.

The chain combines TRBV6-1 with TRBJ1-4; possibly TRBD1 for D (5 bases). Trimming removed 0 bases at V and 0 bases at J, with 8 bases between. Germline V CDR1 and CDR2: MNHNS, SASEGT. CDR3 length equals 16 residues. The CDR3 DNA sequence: TGTGCCAGCAGTGAAGCCCAGGGTGCAACTAATGAAAAACTGTTTTTT. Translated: CASSEAQGATNEKLFF.

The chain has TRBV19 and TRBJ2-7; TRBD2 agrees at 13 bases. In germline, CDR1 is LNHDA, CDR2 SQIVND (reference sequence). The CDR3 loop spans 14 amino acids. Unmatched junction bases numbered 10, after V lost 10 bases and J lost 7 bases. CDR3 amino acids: CATSPGLAGLEQYF. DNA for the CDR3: TGTGCCACGTCACCGGGACTAGCGGGGTTGGAGCAGTACTTC. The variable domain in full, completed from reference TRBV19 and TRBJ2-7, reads DGGITQSPKYLFRKEGQNVTLSCEQNLNHDAMYWYRQDPGQGLRLIYYSQIVNDFQKGDIAEGYSVSREKKESFPLTVTSAQKNPTAFYLCATSPGLAGLEQYFGPGTRLTVT.

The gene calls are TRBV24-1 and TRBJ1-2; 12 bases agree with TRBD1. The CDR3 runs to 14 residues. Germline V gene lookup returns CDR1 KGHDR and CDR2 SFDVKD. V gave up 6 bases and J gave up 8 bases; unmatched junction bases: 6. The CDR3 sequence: CATSQGQGARGYTF. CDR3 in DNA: TGTGCCACCAGTCAGGGACAGGGGGCTCGGGGCTACACCTTC.